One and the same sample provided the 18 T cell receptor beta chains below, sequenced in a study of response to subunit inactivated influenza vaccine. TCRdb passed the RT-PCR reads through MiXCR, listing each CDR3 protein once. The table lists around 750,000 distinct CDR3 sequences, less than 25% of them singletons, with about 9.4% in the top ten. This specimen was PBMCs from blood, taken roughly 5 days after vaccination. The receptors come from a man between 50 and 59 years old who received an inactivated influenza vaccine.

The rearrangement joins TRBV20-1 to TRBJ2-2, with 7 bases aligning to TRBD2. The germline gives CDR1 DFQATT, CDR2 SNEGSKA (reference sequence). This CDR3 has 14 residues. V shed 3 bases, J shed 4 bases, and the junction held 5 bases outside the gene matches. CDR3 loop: CSARGASGTGELFF. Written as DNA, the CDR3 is TGCAGTGCTAGGGGCGCTAGCGGCACCGGGGAGCTGTTTTTT.

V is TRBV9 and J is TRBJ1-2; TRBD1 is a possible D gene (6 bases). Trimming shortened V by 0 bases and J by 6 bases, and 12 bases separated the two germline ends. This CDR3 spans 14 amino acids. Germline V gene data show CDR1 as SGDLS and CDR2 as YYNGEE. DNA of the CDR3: TGTGCCAGCAGCGTAGGACATTCAGGGGATGGCTACACCTTC. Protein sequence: CASSVGHSGDGYTF.

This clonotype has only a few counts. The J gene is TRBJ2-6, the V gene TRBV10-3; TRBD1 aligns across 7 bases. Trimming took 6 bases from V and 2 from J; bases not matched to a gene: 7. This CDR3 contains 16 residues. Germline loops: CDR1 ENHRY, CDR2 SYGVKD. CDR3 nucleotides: TGTGCCATCAGGCCGACAGGGTCCGCTGGGGCCAACGTCCTGACTTTC. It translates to CAIRPTGSAGANVLTF.

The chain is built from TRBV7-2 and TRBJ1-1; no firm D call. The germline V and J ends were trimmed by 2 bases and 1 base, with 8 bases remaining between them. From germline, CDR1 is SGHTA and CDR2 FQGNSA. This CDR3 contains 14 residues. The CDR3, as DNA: TGTGCCAGCAGCTTAATATATAAGAACACTGAAGCTTTCTTT. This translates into CASSLIYKNTEAFF.

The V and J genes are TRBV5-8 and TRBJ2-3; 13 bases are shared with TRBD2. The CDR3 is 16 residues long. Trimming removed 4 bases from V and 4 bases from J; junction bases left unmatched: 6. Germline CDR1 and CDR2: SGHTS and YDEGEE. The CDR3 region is CASSQGLAGYSDTQYF. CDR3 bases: TGTGCCAGCAGCCAGGGACTAGCGGGATACTCAGATACGCAGTATTTT.

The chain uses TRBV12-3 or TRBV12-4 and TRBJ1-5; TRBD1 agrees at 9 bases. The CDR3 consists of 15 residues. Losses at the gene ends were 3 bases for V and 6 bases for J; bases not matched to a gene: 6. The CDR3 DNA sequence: TGTGCCAGCAGTTTCGGTACAGGGGGCAGTCAGCCCCAGCATTTT. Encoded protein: CASSFGTGGSQPQHF.

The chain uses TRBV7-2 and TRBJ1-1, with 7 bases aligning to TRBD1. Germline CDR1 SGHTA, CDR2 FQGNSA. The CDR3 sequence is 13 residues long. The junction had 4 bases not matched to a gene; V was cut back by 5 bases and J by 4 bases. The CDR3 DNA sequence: TGTGCCAGCAGCCCCGGGACAGCCACTGAAGCTTTCTTT. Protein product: CASSPGTATEAFF.

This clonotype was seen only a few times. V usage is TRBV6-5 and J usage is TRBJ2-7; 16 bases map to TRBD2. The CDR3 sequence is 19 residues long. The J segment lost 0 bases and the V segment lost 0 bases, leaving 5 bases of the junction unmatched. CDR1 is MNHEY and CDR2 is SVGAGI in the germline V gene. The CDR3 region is CASSYSRGLAGGPSYEQYF. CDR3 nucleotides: TGTGCCAGCAGTTACTCGAGGGGACTAGCGGGAGGGCCCTCCTACGAGCAGTACTTC.

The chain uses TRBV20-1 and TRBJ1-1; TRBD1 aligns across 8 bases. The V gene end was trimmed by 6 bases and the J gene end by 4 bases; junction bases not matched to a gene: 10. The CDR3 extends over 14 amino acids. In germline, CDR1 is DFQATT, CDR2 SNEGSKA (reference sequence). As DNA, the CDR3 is TGCAGTGCCGGGGCAGGGGGCGGAAGCACTGAAGCTTTCTTT. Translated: CSAGAGGGSTEAFF.

The CDR3 DNA reads as TGTGCCAGCAGTTTTGAGACAGGGAGAATCGGAGAGACCCAGTACTTC. It is translated as CASSFETGRIGETQYF. This chain connects TRBV12-3 or TRBV12-4 to TRBJ2-5, with TRBD1 identical over 7 bases. This CDR3 contains 16 residues. Trimming removed 3 bases from V and 4 bases from J; junction bases left unmatched: 11.

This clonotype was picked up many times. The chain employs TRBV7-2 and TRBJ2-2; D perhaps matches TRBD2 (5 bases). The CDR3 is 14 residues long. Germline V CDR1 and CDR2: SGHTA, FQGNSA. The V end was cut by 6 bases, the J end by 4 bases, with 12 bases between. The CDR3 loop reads CASSLTGSTGELFF. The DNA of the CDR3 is TGTGCCAGCAGTTTAACGGGGAGCACCGGGGAGCTGTTTTTT.

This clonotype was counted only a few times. CDR3 sequence (DNA): TGTGCCAGCAGATCTCTCAGGGGGAATACCTACGAGCAGTACTTC. Its protein product is CASRSLRGNTYEQYF. The gene calls are TRBV6-1 and TRBJ2-7, with 7 nucleotides matching TRBD1. The CDR3 spans 15 residues. V trimming: 6 bases; J trimming: 2 bases; junction bases outside the gene matches: 10. Germline assignment: CDR1 MNHNS and CDR2 SASEGT.

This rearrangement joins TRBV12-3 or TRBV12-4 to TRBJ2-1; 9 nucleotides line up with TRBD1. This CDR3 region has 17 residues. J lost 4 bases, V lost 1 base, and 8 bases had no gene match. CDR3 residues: CASSLGLGTGRYNEQFF. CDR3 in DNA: TGTGCCAGCAGTTTAGGGCTCGGGACAGGGAGATACAATGAGCAGTTCTTC.

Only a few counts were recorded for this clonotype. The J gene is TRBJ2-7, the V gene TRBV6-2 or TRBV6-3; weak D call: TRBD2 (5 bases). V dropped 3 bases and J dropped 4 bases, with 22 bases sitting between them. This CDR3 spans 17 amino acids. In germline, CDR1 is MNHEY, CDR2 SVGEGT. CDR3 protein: CASSYWNRDYGKYEQYF. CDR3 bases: TGTGCCAGCAGTTATTGGAATCGTGACTACGGGAAGTACGAGCAGTACTTC.

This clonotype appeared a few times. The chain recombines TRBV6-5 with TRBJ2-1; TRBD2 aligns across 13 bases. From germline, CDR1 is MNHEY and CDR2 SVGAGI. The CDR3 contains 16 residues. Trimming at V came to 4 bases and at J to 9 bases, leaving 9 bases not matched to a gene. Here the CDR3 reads CASSSPAGTSGIEQFF. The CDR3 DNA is TGTGCCAGCAGTTCTCCAGCGGGGACTAGCGGGATTGAGCAGTTCTTC.

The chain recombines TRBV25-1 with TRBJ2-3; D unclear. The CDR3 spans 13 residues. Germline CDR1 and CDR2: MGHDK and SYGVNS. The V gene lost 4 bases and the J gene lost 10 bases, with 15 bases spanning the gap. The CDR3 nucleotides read TGTGCCAGCAGTGGCCTAGGGCTTTTCGCGCAGTATTTT. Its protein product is CASSGLGLFAQYF.

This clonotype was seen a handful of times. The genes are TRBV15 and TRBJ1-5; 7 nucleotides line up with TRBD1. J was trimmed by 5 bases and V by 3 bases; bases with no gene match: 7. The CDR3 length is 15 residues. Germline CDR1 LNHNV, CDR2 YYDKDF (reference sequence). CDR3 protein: CATSRDDREYQPQHF. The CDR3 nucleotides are TGTGCCACCAGCAGGGACGACAGGGAATATCAGCCCCAGCATTTT.

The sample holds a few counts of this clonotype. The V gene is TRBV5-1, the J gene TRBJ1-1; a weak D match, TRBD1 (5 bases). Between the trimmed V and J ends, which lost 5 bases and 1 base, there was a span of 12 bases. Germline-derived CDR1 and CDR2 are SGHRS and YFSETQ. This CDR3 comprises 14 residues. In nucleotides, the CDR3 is TGCGCCAGCAGTTTTTACAGGACGAACACTGAAGCTTTCTTT. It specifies CASSFYRTNTEAFF.